This TCR beta chain was profiled in a study of vaccination effects on CD4 cells after COVID-19. Study-level background: Either the mRNA-1273 or the BNT162b2 vaccine was given to participants as two doses.

Before any sequencing was done, the ViraFEST assay used viral peptide pools to expand antigen-specific CD4+ T cells. CD4+ T cells were isolated after around ten days of culture. Documented for the person is a PCR-confirmed SARS-CoV-2 infection occurring between March and December 2020. HIV-1 Nef peptide pool stimulation served as negative control. TCRdb's copy holds only in-frame clones and misses some; the assay was immunoSEQ multiplex PCR. The repertoire holds around 53,000 clones, with 65% to 80% as singletons. Only a few counts were recorded for this clone. Antigen specificity is unknown. The receptor's source is a human donor who had a prior SARS-CoV-2 infection. This material consisted of CD4+ T cells from PBMCs cultured with HIV peptides, taken before COVID-19 vaccination. Subset described: HIV-1 Nef peptide pool negative control/reference culture.

As DNA, the CDR3 is TGTGCCTGGACAGTCACAGATAATTCACCCCTCCACTTT. This encodes CAWTVTDNSPLHF. The chain employs TRBV30 and TRBJ1-6, with D hard to call. Germline V lookup: CDR1 GTSNPN, CDR2 SVGIG (reference sequence). This CDR3 has 13 residues. The ends were cut back, 4 bases at V and 5 bases at J, with 9 bases in the middle.